These 15 T cell receptor beta chains share one sample of origin, sequenced in a study of neurological immune-mediated disorders. From the 5' RACE reads, TCRdb called clonotypes with MiXCR, one entry per CDR3 protein. The data show over 45,000 distinct CDR3 sequences, approximately 3.6% seen once. The source material was CD4+ T cells from blood. Receptor source: a woman aged 40 to 55 with multiple sclerosis.

This clonotype was observed at least ten times. The rearrangement uses TRBV5-4 and TRBJ2-7, with 9 bases that match TRBD2. This CDR3 region has 15 residues. V shed 2 bases, J shed 1 base, and the junction held 4 bases outside the gene matches. Germline V lookup: CDR1 SGHNT, CDR2 YYREEE (reference sequence). The CDR3 DNA reads TGTGCCAGCAGCTTATCAGCGGGGGGTTCCTACGAGCAGTACTTC. It specifies CASSLSAGGSYEQYF.

This clonotype was found many times. The V call is TRBV11-2, the J call TRBJ2-4; 15 positions match TRBD2. There are 17 residues in the CDR3. Trimming at V came to 4 bases and at J to 8 bases, leaving 9 bases not matched to a gene. CDR1 is SGHAT and CDR2 is FQNNGV in the germline V gene. CDR3 coding DNA: TGTGCCAGCAGCTCCTCGAGGACTAGCGGGGGGGGCTACATTCAGTACTTC. Protein sequence: CASSSSRTSGGGYIQYF.

This clonotype was detected many times. This sequence joins TRBV5-6 and TRBJ1-5; 8 nucleotides line up with TRBD1. Per germline, CDR1 SGHDT and CDR2 YYEEEE. The ends lost 4 bases at V and 4 bases at J; junction bases unmatched: 4. The length of the CDR3 is 14 residues. Here the CDR3 reads CASSARTGNQPQHF. The CDR3 nucleotides read TGTGCCAGCAGCGCCCGGACAGGGAATCAGCCCCAGCATTTT.

Worth noting for this clonotype: It may be a read error: a sequence one base away is much more abundant. The chain joins TRBV6-1 to TRBJ2-1; 10 bases fit TRBD1. Germline CDR1 is MNHNS and CDR2 is SASEGT. This CDR3 is built from 14 residues. Germline trimming cut 7 bases from V and 8 bases from J; bases unmatched to any gene: 8. CDR3 in DNA: TGTGCCAGCAATGACAGGGGGCTGGTCGATGAGCAGTTCTTC. Its protein is CASNDRGLVDEQFF.

This clonotype was recorded many times. The CDR3 sequence is CASSVDSYYGYTF. Written as DNA, the CDR3 is TGTGCCAGCAGCGTGGACAGTTACTATGGCTACACCTTC. The chain has TRBV7-2 and TRBJ1-2; D is possibly TRBD1 (6 bases). Deletions cut 5 bases from V and 3 bases from J, with 10 bases between. The CDR3 runs to 13 residues. CDR1 and CDR2 from the germline V gene are SGHTA and FQGNSA.

This clonotype was detected ten times or more. The chain employs TRBV7-9 and TRBJ2-1; D remains ambiguous. The CDR3 runs 14 residues. Germline CDR1 SEHNR, CDR2 FQNEAQ (reference sequence). V lost 2 bases to trimming and J lost 6 bases, with 11 bases between them. The CDR3 bases are TGTGCCAGCAGCTTATTGACGGCCACCAATGAGCAGTTCTTC. It is translated as CASSLLTATNEQFF.

This clonotype has a count of ten or more. This chain uses TRBV3-1 with TRBJ2-7; possibly TRBD2 for D (6 bases). V gave up 0 bases and J gave up 0 bases, with 12 bases separating them. Germline V gives CDR1 LGHDT, CDR2 YNNKEL (reference sequence). CDR3 length: 16 residues. CDR3 amino acids: CASSQDGGGTSYEQYF. CDR3 DNA: TGTGCCAGCAGCCAAGACGGTGGGGGGACCTCCTACGAGCAGTACTTC.

This clonotype was counted at least ten times. V is TRBV2 and J is TRBJ2-7, with 10 positions matching TRBD2. There are 14 residues in the CDR3. V lost 3 bases to trimming and J lost 1 base; unmatched junction nucleotides: 0. Germline V CDR1 and CDR2: SNHLY, FYNNEI. CDR3 bases: TGTGCCAGCAGTGAGACTAGCGGGTCCTACGAGCAGTACTTC. Translation gives CASSETSGSYEQYF.

This clonotype was detected many times. This chain connects TRBV5-6 to TRBJ2-2; 7 positions agree with TRBD1. V lost 7 bases and J lost 1; bases outside the gene matches: 4. The CDR3 is 14 residues long. CDR1 is SGHDT and CDR2 is YYEEEE in the germline V gene. The CDR3 loop reads CASRQGENTGELFF. The CDR3 coding sequence is TGTGCCAGCCGACAGGGAGAGAACACCGGGGAGCTGTTTTTT.

The chain joins TRBV4-2 to TRBJ2-1; D tentatively reads TRBD1 or TRBD2 (6 bases each). The CDR3 consists of 17 residues. CDR1 and CDR2 (germline): LGHNA, YNFKEQ. The V end was cut by 1 base, the J end by 3 bases, with 16 bases between. The CDR3 loop is CASSQGAGGLFYNEQFF. The CDR3 nucleotides read TGTGCCAGCAGCCAAGGTGCCGGGGGCCTTTTCTACAATGAGCAGTTCTTC.

This clonotype showed up many times. This chain uses TRBV11-2 with TRBJ2-5, with 11 bases lining up with TRBD2. Per the germline V gene, CDR1 is SGHAT and CDR2 is FQNNGV. J lost 5 bases, V lost 3 bases, and 5 bases had no gene match. This CDR3 spans 15 amino acids. The CDR3 nucleotides are TGTGCCAGCAGCTTTAGCGGGGGGGCCGTGGAGACCCAGTACTTC. Its translation is CASSFSGGAVETQYF.

This clonotype was found many times. V usage is TRBV5-1 and J usage is TRBJ2-3; TRBD1 agrees at 12 bases. The CDR3 runs 16 residues. With 3 bases clipped from V and 4 bases from J, the junction kept 6 bases outside the gene matches. CDR1 is SGHRS, CDR2 YFSETQ, per germline. In DNA, the CDR3 is TGCGCCAGCAGCTCCCCGGGACAGGGGGCGGCAGATACGCAGTATTTT. Amino acid sequence: CASSSPGQGAADTQYF. Full variable domain (remainder filled in from reference TRBV5-1 and TRBJ2-3): KAGVTQTPRYLIKTRGQQVTLSCSPISGHRSVSWYQQTPGQGLQFLFEYFSETQRNKGNFPGRFSGRQFSNSRSEMNVSTLELGDSALYLCASSSPGQGAADTQYFGPGTRLTVL.

This clonotype was detected many times. This chain uses TRBV6-1 with TRBJ1-6; D gene unclear. The CDR3 is 13 residues long. V was shortened by 10 bases and J by 6 bases, with 13 bases between the two germline ends. In germline, CDR1 is MNHNS, CDR2 SASEGT. The CDR3 region has the DNA TGTGCCAACGGCATTGTTCTTAATTCACCCCTCCACTTT. Residues: CANGIVLNSPLHF.

This clonotype was seen repeatedly, ten times or more. This chain connects TRBV18 to TRBJ1-2; D unresolved. V gave up 6 bases and J gave up 6 bases, with 14 bases separating them. The CDR3 contains 13 residues. From germline, CDR1 is KGHSH and CDR2 LQKENI. In DNA form, the CDR3 reads TGTGCCAGCTCTCCGATTAAAGAGGATGGCTACACCTTC. It specifies CASSPIKEDGYTF.

This clonotype was observed many times. J is TRBJ1-1 and V is TRBV9; D is uncertain. V lost 6 bases, J lost 5 bases, and 11 bases lay in between. This CDR3 comprises 12 residues. CDR1 is SGDLS, CDR2 YYNGEE, per germline. The CDR3, as DNA: TGTGCCAGCAATCGAGTTGAGACTGAAGCTTTCTTT. This translates into CASNRVETEAFF.